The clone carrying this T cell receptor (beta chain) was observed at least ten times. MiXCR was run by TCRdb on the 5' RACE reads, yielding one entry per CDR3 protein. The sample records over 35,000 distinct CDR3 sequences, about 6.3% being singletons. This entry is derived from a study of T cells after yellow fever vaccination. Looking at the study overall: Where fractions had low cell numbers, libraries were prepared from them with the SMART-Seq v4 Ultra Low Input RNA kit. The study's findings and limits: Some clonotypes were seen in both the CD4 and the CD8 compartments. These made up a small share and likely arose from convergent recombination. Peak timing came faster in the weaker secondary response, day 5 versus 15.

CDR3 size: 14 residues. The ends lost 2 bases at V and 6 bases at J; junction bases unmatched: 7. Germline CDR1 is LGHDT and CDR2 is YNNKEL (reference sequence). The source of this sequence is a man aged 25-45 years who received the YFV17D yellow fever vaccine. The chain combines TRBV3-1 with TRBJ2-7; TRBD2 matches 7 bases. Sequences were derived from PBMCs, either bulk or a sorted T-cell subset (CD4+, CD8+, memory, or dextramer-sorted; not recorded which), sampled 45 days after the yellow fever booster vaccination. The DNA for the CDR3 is TGTGCCAGCAGCCAAAGCTTGGCTAGCGGCGAGCAGTACTTC. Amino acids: CASSQSLASGEQYF.